Presented here are 4 T cell receptor beta chains from one specimen sequenced in a study of blood T cell repertoires in COVID-19. Measured with immunoSEQ multiplex PCR; TCRdb has only the in-frame clones, and not every one. The data contain roughly 300,000 clones, 80% to 90% of them seen just once; the ten biggest clones take up approximately 4.1%. What was sequenced was PBMCs or T cells enriched from blood (not recorded which). These receptors all stem from a man under 40 who had recovered from COVID-19.

The V call is TRBV18, the J call TRBJ2-7; D possibly corresponds to TRBD2 (5 bases). The CDR3 spans 17 residues. V dropped 6 bases and J dropped 3 bases, with 24 bases sitting between them. Germline V gene sequence: CDR1 KGHSH, CDR2 LQKENI. CDR3 sequence: CASSLSSPVTGNYEQYF. DNA of the CDR3: TGTGCCAGCTCTTTATCTTCCCCAGTGACGGGAAACTACGAGCAGTACTTC.

This clone came up a few times. The chain carries TRBV7-9 and TRBJ1-1; TRBD1 is a possible D gene (6 bases). There are 15 residues in the CDR3. V gave up 4 bases and J gave up 0 bases, with 12 bases separating them. Germline V gene lookup returns CDR1 SEHNR and CDR2 FQNEAQ (reference sequence). This CDR3 reads CASSSGQSMNTEAFF. CDR3 in DNA: TGTGCCAGCAGCTCCGGACAGTCCATGAACACTGAAGCTTTCTTT.

The chain joins TRBV3-1 (or the pseudogene TRBV3-2) to TRBJ2-5, with 12 bases lining up with TRBD2. Germline V gene lookup returns CDR1 LGHDT and CDR2 YNNKEL (reference sequence). Unmatched junction bases numbered 5, after V lost 1 base and J lost 2 bases. The CDR3 spans 17 residues. The CDR3 bases are TGTGCCAGCAGCCAAGGACTAGCGGGAGAGGGTCAAGAGACCCAGTACTTC. Protein sequence: CASSQGLAGEGQETQYF.

This chain links TRBV4-2 with TRBJ1-2; possibly TRBD1 for D (6 bases). From germline, CDR1 is LGHNA and CDR2 YNFKEQ. V shed 6 bases and J shed 5 bases, with 16 bases lying between them. This CDR3 is 14 amino acids long. The DNA for the CDR3 is TGTGCCAGCAGTTCCGGGGGGAGGGGGTATGGCTACACCTTC. Translation: CASSSGGRGYGYTF.